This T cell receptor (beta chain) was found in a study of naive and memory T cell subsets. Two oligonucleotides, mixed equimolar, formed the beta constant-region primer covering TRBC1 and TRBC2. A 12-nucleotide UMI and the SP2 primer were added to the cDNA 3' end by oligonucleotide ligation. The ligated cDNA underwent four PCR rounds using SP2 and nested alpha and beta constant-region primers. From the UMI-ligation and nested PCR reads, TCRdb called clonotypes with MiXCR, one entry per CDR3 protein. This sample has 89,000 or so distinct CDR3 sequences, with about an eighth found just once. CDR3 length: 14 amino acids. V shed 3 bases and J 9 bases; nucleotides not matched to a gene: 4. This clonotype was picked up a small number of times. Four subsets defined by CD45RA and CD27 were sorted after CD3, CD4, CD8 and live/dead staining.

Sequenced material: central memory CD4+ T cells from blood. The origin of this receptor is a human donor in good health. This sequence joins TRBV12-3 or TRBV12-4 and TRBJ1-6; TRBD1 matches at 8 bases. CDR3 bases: TGTGCCAGCAGTTTTCCTGACAGGGGTTCACCCCTCCACTTT. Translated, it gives CASSFPDRGSPLHF.